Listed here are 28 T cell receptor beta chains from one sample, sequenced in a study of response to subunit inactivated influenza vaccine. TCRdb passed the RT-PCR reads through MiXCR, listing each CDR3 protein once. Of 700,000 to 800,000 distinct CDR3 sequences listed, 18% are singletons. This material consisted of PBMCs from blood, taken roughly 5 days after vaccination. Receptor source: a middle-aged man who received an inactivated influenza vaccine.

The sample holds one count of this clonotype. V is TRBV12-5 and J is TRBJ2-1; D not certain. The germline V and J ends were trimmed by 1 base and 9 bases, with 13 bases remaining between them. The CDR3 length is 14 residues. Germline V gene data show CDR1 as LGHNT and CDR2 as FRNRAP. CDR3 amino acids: CASGLEGFVGEQFF. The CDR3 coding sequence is TGTGCTAGTGGTTTGGAGGGATTCGTCGGTGAGCAGTTCTTC. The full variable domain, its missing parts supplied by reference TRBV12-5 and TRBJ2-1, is DARVTQTPRHKVTEMGQEVTMRCQPILGHNTVFWYRQTMMQGLELLAYFRNRAPLDDSGMPKDRFSAEMPDATLATLKIQPSEPRDSAVYFCASGLEGFVGEQFFGPGTRLTVL.

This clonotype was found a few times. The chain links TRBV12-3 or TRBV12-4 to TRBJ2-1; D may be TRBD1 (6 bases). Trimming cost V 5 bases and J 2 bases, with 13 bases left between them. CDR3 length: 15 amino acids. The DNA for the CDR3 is TGTGCCAGCAGTCCGGACAGCCGAACCTACAATGAGCAGTTCTTC. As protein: CASSPDSRTYNEQFF.

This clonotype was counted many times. The CDR3, as DNA: TGCAGTGCTTCGACAGGCCTGGGCACTGAAGCTTTCTTT. Its translation: CSASTGLGTEAFF. This rearrangement joins TRBV20-1 to TRBJ1-1, with D maybe TRBD1 (6 bases). Trimming shortened V by 5 bases and J by 4 bases, and 14 bases separated the two germline ends. Germline CDR1 is DFQATT and CDR2 is SNEGSKA (reference sequence). This CDR3 comprises 13 residues.

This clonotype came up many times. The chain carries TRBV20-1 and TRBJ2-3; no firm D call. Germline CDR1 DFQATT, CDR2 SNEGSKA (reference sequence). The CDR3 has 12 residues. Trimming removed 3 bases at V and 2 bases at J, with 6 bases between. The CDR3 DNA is TGCAGTGCTAGCCAGGCCACAGATACGCAGTATTTT. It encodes CSASQATDTQYF.

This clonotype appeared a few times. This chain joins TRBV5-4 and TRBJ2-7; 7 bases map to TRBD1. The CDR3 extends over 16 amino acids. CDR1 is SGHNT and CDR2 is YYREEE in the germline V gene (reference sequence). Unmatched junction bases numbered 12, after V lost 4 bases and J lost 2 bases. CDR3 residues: CASSPRDSRIPYEQYF. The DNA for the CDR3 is TGTGCCAGCAGCCCCCGGGACAGCCGGATACCCTACGAGCAGTACTTC.

This CDR3 reads CASSPVAGGPGEQFF. The CDR3 DNA follows: TGTGCCAGCAGCCCTGTAGCGGGGGGGCCGGGTGAGCAGTTCTTC. This chain uses TRBV7-2 with TRBJ2-1, with 11 bases aligning to TRBD2. The CDR3 sequence is 15 residues long. V lost 5 bases, J lost 9 bases, and 9 bases stayed unmatched. Germline V gene sequence: CDR1 SGHTA, CDR2 FQGNSA.

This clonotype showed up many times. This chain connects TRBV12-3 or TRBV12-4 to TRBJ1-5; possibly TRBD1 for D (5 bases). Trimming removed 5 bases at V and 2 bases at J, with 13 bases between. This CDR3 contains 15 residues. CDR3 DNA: TGTGCCAGCAGTCCCGCCTTGGGGGGCAATCAGCCCCAGCATTTT. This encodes CASSPALGGNQPQHF.

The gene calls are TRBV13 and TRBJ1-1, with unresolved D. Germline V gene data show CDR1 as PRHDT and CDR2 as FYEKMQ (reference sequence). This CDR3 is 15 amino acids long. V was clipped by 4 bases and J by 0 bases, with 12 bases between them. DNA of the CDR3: TGTGCCAGCAGCTACAGAGTAAGATTGAACACTGAAGCTTTCTTT. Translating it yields CASSYRVRLNTEAFF.

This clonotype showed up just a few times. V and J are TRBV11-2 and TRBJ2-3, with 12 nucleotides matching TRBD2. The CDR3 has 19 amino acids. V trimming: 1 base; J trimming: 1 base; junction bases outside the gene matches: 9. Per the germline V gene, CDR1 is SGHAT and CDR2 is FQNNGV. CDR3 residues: CASSLGRLAGVSGTDTQYF. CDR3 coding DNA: TGTGCCAGCAGCTTAGGTCGACTAGCGGGGGTCTCTGGCACAGATACGCAGTATTTT. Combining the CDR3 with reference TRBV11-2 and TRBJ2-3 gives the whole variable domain EAGVAQSPRYKIIEKRQSVAFWCNPISGHATLYWYQQILGQGPKLLIQFQNNGVVDDSQLPKDRFSAERLKGVDSTLKIQPAKLEDSAVYLCASSLGRLAGVSGTDTQYFGPGTRLTVL.

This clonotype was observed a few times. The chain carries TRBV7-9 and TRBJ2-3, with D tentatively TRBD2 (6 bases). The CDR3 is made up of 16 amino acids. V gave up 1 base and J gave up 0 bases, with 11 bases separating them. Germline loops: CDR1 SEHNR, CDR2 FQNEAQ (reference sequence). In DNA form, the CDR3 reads TGTGCCAGCAGCTTAGGGACCGGGACTAGCACAGATACGCAGTATTTT. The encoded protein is CASSLGTGTSTDTQYF.

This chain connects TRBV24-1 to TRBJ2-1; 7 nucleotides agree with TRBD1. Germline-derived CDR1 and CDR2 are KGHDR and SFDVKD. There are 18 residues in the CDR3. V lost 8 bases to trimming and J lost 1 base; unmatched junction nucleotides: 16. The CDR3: CATILTGANSSSYNEQFF. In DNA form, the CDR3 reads TGTGCCACCATTCTAACAGGGGCGAATTCTTCTTCCTACAATGAGCAGTTCTTC.

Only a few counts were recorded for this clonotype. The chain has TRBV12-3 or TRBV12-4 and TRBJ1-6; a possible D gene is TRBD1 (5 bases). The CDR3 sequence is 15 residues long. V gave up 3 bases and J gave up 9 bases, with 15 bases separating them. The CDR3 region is CASSFEGRGVSPLHF. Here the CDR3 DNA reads TGTGCCAGCAGTTTTGAAGGGCGGGGGGTTTCACCCCTCCACTTT.

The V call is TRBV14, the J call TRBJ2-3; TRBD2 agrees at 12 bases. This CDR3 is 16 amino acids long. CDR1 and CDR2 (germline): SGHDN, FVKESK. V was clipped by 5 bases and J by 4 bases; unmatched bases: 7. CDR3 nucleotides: TGTGCCAGCAGCTACCGGACTAGCGGGATGGCAGATACGCAGTATTTT. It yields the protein CASSYRTSGMADTQYF.

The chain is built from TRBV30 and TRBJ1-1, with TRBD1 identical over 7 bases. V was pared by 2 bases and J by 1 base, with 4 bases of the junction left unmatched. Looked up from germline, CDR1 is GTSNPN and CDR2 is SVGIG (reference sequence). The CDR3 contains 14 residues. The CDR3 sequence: CAWSLQGPNTEAFF. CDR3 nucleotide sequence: TGTGCCTGGAGTTTACAGGGGCCGAACACTGAAGCTTTCTTT.

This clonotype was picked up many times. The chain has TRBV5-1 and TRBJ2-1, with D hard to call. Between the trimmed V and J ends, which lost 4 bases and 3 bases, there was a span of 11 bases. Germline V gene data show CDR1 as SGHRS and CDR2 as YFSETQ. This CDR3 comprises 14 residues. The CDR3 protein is CASSPLISYNEQFF. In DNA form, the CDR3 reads TGCGCCAGCAGCCCCCTCATTAGCTACAATGAGCAGTTCTTC.

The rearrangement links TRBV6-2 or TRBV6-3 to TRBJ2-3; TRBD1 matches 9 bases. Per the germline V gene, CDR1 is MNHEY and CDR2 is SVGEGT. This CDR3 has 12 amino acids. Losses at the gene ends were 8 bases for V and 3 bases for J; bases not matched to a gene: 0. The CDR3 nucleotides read TGTGCCAGCGACAGGGGGACAGATACGCAGTATTTT. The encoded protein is CASDRGTDTQYF.

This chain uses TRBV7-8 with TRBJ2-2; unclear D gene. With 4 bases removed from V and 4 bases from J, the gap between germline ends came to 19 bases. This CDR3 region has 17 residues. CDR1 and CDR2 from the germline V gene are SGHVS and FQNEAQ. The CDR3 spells CASSSRLTPLSTGELFF. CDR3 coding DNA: TGTGCCAGCAGCTCCCGCCTAACCCCGCTGAGCACCGGGGAGCTGTTTTTT.

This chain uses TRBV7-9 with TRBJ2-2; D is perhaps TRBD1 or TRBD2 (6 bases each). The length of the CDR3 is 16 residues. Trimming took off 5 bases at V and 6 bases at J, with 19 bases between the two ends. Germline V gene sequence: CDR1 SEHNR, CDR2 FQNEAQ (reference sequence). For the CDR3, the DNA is TGTGCCAGCAGCCCAAGGGGGGTACTTGGTTCCGGGGAGCTGTTTTTT. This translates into CASSPRGVLGSGELFF.

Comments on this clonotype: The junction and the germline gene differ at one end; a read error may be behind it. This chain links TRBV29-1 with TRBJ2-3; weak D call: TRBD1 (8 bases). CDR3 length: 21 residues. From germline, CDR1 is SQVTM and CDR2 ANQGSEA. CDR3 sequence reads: CGVEVREVGTGNTFSTDTQYF. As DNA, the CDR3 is TGCGGCGTTGAAGTCCGGGAGGTGGGGACAGGAAATACCTTTAGCACAGATACGCAGTATTTT.

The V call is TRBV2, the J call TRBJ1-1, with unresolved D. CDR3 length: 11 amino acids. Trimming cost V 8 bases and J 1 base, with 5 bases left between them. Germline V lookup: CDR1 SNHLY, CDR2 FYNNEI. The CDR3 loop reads CASEPNTEAFF. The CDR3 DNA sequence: TGTGCCAGCGAACCGAACACTGAAGCTTTCTTT.

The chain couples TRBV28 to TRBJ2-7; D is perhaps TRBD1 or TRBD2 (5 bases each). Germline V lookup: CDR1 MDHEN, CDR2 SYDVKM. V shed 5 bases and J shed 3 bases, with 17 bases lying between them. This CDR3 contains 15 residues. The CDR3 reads CASSLPPGPHYEQYF. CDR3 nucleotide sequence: TGTGCCAGCAGTCTCCCACCGGGACCACACTACGAGCAGTACTTC. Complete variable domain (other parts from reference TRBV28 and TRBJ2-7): DVKVTQSSRYLVKRTGEKVFLECVQDMDHENMFWYRQDPGLGLRLIYFSYDVKMKEKGDIPEGYSVSREKKERFSLILESASTNQTSMYLCASSLPPGPHYEQYFGPGTRLTVT.

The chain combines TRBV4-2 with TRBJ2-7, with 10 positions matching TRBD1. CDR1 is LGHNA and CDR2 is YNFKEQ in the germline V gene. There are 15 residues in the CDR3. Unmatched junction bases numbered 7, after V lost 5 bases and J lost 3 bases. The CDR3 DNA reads TGTGCCAGCAGCGACCGGGACAGGGGTGACTACGAGCAGTACTTC. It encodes CASSDRDRGDYEQYF.

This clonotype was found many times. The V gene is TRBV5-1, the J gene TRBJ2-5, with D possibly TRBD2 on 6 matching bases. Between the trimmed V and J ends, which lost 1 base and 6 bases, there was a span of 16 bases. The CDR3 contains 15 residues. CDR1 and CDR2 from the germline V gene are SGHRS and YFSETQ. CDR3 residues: CASSLYPGAEKTQYF. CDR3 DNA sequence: TGCGCCAGCAGCTTGTACCCGGGAGCGGAGAAGACCCAGTACTTC.

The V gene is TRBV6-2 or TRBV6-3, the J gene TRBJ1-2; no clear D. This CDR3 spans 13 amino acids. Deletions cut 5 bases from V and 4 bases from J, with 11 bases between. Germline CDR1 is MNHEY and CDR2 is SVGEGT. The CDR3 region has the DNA TGTGCCAGCAGTCCTTGGCAGGTCTATGGCTACACCTTC. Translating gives CASSPWQVYGYTF.

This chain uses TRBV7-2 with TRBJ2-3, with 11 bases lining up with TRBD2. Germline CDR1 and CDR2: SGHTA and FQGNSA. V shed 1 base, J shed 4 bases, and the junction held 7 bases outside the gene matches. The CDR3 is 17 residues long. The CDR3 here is CASSLVGSGRAADTQYF. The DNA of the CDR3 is TGTGCCAGCAGCTTAGTGGGTAGCGGGAGGGCGGCAGATACGCAGTATTTT.

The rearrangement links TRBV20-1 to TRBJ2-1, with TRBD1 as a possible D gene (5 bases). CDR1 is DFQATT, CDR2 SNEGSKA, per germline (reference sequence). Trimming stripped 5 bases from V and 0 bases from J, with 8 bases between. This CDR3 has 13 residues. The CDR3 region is CSAYRSSYNEQFF. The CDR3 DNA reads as TGCAGTGCTTACAGGAGCTCCTACAATGAGCAGTTCTTC.

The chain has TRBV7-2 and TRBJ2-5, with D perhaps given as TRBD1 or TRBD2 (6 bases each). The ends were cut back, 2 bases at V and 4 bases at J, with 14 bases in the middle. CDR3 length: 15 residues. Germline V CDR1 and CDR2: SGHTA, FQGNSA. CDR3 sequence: CASSLRSGDLETQYF. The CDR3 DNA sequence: TGTGCCAGCAGCTTAAGGTCAGGGGACTTAGAGACCCAGTACTTC.

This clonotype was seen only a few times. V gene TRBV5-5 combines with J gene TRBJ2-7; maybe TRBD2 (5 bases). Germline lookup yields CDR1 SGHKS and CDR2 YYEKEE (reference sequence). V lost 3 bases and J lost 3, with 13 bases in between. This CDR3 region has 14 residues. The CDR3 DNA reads TGTGCCAGCAGCTCTGGACCTAGCAACTACGAGCAGTACTTC. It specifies CASSSGPSNYEQYF. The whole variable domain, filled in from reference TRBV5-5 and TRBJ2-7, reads DAGVTQSPTHLIKTRGQQVTLRCSPISGHKSVSWYQQVLGQGPQFIFQYYEKEERGRGNFPDRFSARQFPNYSSELNVNALLLGDSALYLCASSSGPSNYEQYFGPGTRLTVT.